Listed here are 11 T cell receptor beta chains from one sample, sequenced in a study of blood T cell repertoires in COVID-19. Profiling relied on immunoSEQ multiplex PCR, and the TCRdb table lists in-frame clones only, not all of them. The sample records 250,000 to 300,000 clones, roughly 93% being singletons. Material for sequencing was PBMCs or T cells enriched from blood (not recorded which). Receptors were obtained from a woman aged 40 to 50 with acute COVID-19.

This clone is a singleton in its sample. The DNA for the CDR3 is TGTGCCAGCAGCTTACCTTCGCAGGGGCTTTACGAGCAGTACTTC. Translating it yields CASSLPSQGLYEQYF. The chain couples TRBV11-2 to TRBJ2-7, with D perhaps TRBD1 (6 bases). Germline values: CDR1 SGHAT, CDR2 FQNNGV. The CDR3 totals 15 residues. Trimming removed 2 bases from V and 4 bases from J, with 15 bases in between.

The chain combines TRBV28 with TRBJ2-3, with 8 positions matching TRBD1. Per germline, CDR1 MDHEN and CDR2 SYDVKM. V lost 6 bases to trimming and J lost 5 bases; unmatched junction nucleotides: 1. The CDR3 length is 12 residues. CDR3 DNA: TGTGCCAGCAGCGACAGGGGAGATACGCAGTATTTT. Translating gives CASSDRGDTQYF. Filled out from reference TRBV28 and TRBJ2-3, the complete variable domain reads DVKVTQSSRYLVKRTGEKVFLECVQDMDHENMFWYRQDPGLGLRLIYFSYDVKMKEKGDIPEGYSVSREKKERFSLILESASTNQTSMYLCASSDRGDTQYFGPGTRLTVL.

CDR3 sequence: CASSPPRQGVEGYTEAFF. In DNA, the CDR3 is TGTGCCAGCAGTCCTCCGAGACAGGGAGTAGAGGGGTACACTGAAGCTTTCTTT. The genes are TRBV28 and TRBJ1-1; 7 bases are shared with TRBD1. J gave up 3 bases and V 5 bases, and 18 bases lay outside the gene matches. This CDR3 is built from 18 residues. Looked up from germline, CDR1 is MDHEN and CDR2 is SYDVKM.

The count of this clone is one. The chain carries TRBV18 and TRBJ2-7; 9 positions match TRBD1. CDR3 size: 15 residues. Germline V gene data show CDR1 as KGHSH and CDR2 as LQKENI. Germline trimming cut 0 bases from V and 3 bases from J; bases unmatched to any gene: 3. This CDR3 reads CASSPPTGQGYEQYF. CDR3 nucleotides: TGTGCCAGCTCACCACCGACGGGACAGGGCTACGAGCAGTACTTC.

The chain uses TRBV5-1 and TRBJ1-1; 8 nucleotides line up with TRBD1. Trimming at V came to 0 bases and at J to 4 bases, leaving 8 bases not matched to a gene. Germline V gives CDR1 SGHRS, CDR2 YFSETQ. This CDR3 region has 16 residues. CDR3 sequence: CASSLAGQGRSTEAFF. DNA of the CDR3: TGCGCCAGCAGCTTGGCCGGACAGGGAAGGAGCACTGAAGCTTTCTTT.

The V call is TRBV6-2 or TRBV6-3, the J call TRBJ2-7, with TRBD2 identical over 14 bases. Losses at the gene ends were 1 base for V and 2 bases for J; bases not matched to a gene: 13. The CDR3 runs to 20 residues. Looked up from germline, CDR1 is MNHEY and CDR2 is SVGEGT. The CDR3 loop is CASSYLPPGLAGVMAYEQYF. The CDR3 DNA reads TGTGCCAGCAGTTACTTGCCCCCGGGACTAGCGGGAGTGATGGCCTACGAGCAGTACTTC.

This chain connects TRBV7-9 to TRBJ2-3; 7 nucleotides match TRBD2. Per the germline V gene, CDR1 is SEHNR and CDR2 is FQNEAQ (reference sequence). Germline trimming cut 1 base from V and 5 bases from J; bases unmatched to any gene: 3. The CDR3 has 14 residues. The DNA of the CDR3 is TGTGCCAGCAGCTTAGTCGGGGGGTTAGATACGCAGTATTTT. It is translated as CASSLVGGLDTQYF.

This chain links TRBV19 with TRBJ2-2; 8 bases are a match to TRBD2. Germline V gene data show CDR1 as LNHDA and CDR2 as SQIVND (reference sequence). Trimming at V came to 5 bases and at J to 4 bases, leaving 9 bases not matched to a gene. The length of the CDR3 is 16 residues. CDR3 protein: CASSSGGGIGTGELFF. CDR3 nucleotide sequence: TGTGCCAGTAGTTCCGGCGGGGGGATCGGCACCGGGGAGCTGTTTTTT.

The V and J genes are TRBV5-5 and TRBJ2-6, with no clear D. Trimming stripped 0 bases from V and 0 bases from J, with 7 bases between. The length of the CDR3 is 16 residues. Germline CDR1 reads SGHKS; CDR2 reads YYEKEE (reference sequence). The chain's CDR3 is CASSLAGFSGANVLTF. In DNA form, the CDR3 reads TGTGCCAGCAGCTTGGCCGGGTTCTCTGGGGCCAACGTCCTGACTTTC.

The rearrangement uses TRBV11-2 and TRBJ2-7, with TRBD1 as a possible D gene (6 bases). CDR1 and CDR2 (germline): SGHAT, FQNNGV. V was trimmed by 1 base and J by 7 bases, leaving 17 bases between them. There are 15 residues in the CDR3. CDR3 amino acids: CASSLGGTTPGEQYF. For the CDR3, the DNA is TGTGCCAGCAGCTTAGGGGGGACAACCCCTGGGGAGCAGTACTTC.

This rearrangement joins TRBV28 to TRBJ1-2; TRBD1 agrees at 8 bases. J lost 3 bases, V lost 8 bases, and 8 bases had no gene match. Germline CDR1 and CDR2: MDHEN and SYDVKM. CDR3 length equals 14 residues. The DNA for the CDR3 is TGTGCCAGCGGACAGGGAGGAATCGACTATGGCTACACCTTC. Amino acid sequence: CASGQGGIDYGYTF.